This TCR beta chain came from a study of blood T cell repertoires in COVID-19 (dated by TCRdb to about 2020). Background on the whole study: The collaborator samples originated in the United States, Italy and Spain and spanned the acute and convalescent phases of COVID-19. A freely available public database, intended as a resource for researchers studying the immune response to SARS-CoV-2, is where the repertoires were released. The sample metadata nearly always contained a de-identified subject ID, COVID-19 status, age in years and sex. The material from the prospective study consisted of cDNA or gDNA derived from T cells, B-cell-depleted T cells, or PBMCs. HLA class I and class II types, where available, came from metadata supplied by the sample provider rather than from assay-based typing. Samples came from the ongoing ImmuneRACE study (first 160 participants) plus 1,254 subjects from 6 global collaborators. Deeply sampled blood TCRbeta repertoires from subjects exposed to, actively infected with, or recovered from COVID-19 were included in the dataset. What the work shows at the level of the full study, not this receptor alone: Clinical and demographic metadata were provided uncurated, with the amount varying by source and participant.

Turning to this clone: There is no known antigen for this receptor. The input lacks base qualities; no much larger clone sits a single base away.

V gives up 7 bases and J gives up 6 bases, and the segment between their germline ends measures 9 bases. CDR1 and CDR2, looked up from the germline V gene, are KGHDR and SFDVKD. The CDR3 measures 12 amino acids from cysteine to phenylalanine. Only CDR3 DNA remains: 36 bases, in frame from the first base. Enrolling through a virtual design, the prospective study's participants ranged in age from about 18 to 89 years and lived across 24 United States geographic areas. In the prospective study, participants were assigned to cohorts based on the clinical history participants reported in a screening survey and a study questionnaire. Recovered participants in ImmuneRACE Cohort 3 were defined by two consecutive negative NP/OP PCR tests, clearance by a healthcare professional, or resolution of symptoms. In the prospective study, whole blood, serum and a nasopharyngeal or oropharyngeal swab were collected from each participant by mobile phlebotomists. Additional blood draws and questionnaires over an approximately two-month period could optionally be provided by prospective study participants. Blood samples from the prospective study were shipped frozen or at room temperature prior to DNA extraction.

TCRbeta CDR3 regions were amplified from genomic DNA by means of the immunoSEQ Assay, a bias-controlled multiplex PCR. As for the authors' bioinformatics: The number of nucleated cells in each sample was estimated by amplification of reference gene primers within the assay. To quantify the absolute abundance of each unique TCRbeta CDR3 rearrangement, sequence reads were collapsed and filtered. For each sample, productive Simpson clonality was calculated as the square root of Simpson's diversity index across productive rearrangements. Here the immuneACCESS table is served through TCRdb, limited to in-frame sequences with V and J called. Missing clones are a known gap in these copies; in checked studies unresolved V genes cover under half, and the rest lacks a known reason. V and J calls and clone size come straight from that table; D and trimming were deduced from the DNA. The sample table contains 180,000 or so clones; only one count was recorded for over 70% of them. The ten biggest clones cover approximately 11% of the sample.

The sequencing sample was made of PBMCs or T cells enriched from blood (not recorded which). The receptor comes from a man in his forties or fifties who had recovered from COVID-19. This receptor chain uses TRBV24-1 and TRBJ2-1; the D gene is perhaps TRBD1, from 5 matching bases. This receptor carries the CDR3 CATRDISNEQFF. The bases read TGTGCCACCAGGGACATTTCCAATGAGCAGTTCTTC.